This entry features one T cell receptor (beta chain) sequence. Its antigen is not known. This record belongs to a study of vaccination and CD4 T cells after COVID-19. Treatment indicated: 10-day PBMC culture with coronavirus spike peptide pools or control peptides (ViraFEST assay). With the Oncomine TCR Beta short-read assay, DNA from cultured CD4+ T cells was sequenced. A single record per CDR3 protein comes from TCRdb applying MiXCR to the PCR reads. The sample yields roughly 14,000 distinct CDR3 sequences, about half seen once. The TCR sequence derives from a human donor who had recovered from COVID-19. Sequenced material: CD4+ T cells from blood, cultured in vitro, taken before SARS-CoV-2 vaccination.

The chain's CDR3 is CASSQGPGTSYEQYF. The DNA for the CDR3 is TGCGCCAGCAGCCAGGGCCCCGGGACTAGCTACGAGCAGTACTTC. J is TRBJ2-7 and V is TRBV4-1, with TRBD2 matching 8 bases. Trimming cost V 3 bases and J 3 bases; bases outside gene matches: 7. The CDR3 totals 15 residues. CDR1 and CDR2 (germline): MGHRA, YSYEKL.